The next 20 T cell receptor beta chains were all read from a single sample in a study of CD8+ T cells in alopecia areata. Treatment here: oral pan-JAK inhibitor, 5-10 mg twice daily. Once RNA had been extracted, it was reverse transcribed into cDNA to act as the sequencing template. Some clones are missing from TCRdb's copy, which holds only in-frame ones; the method was immunoSEQ multiplex PCR. The repertoire holds 200,000 to 250,000 clones, with roughly two fifths as singletons. The sequencing here drew on CD4+ T cells sorted from blood, taken at roughly week 38, from a patient treated with tofacitinib. These receptors were collected from a human donor with alopecia areata.

Only a few counts were recorded for this clone. The V and J genes are TRBV2 and TRBJ2-1, with 8 bases identical to TRBD2. The CDR3 is 13 amino acids. The germline gives CDR1 SNHLY, CDR2 FYNNEI. The J segment lost 2 bases and the V segment lost 10 bases, leaving 4 bases of the junction unmatched. In DNA, the CDR3 is TGTGCCACCCAGCGGGAGACCTACAATGAGCAGTTCTTC. This encodes CATQRETYNEQFF. Supplemented by reference TRBV2 and TRBJ2-1, the full variable domain reads EPEVTQTPSHQVTQMGQEVILRCVPISNHLYFYWYRQILGQKVEFLVSFYNNEISEKSEIFDDQFSVERPDGSNFTLKIRSTKLEDSAMYFCATQRETYNEQFFGPGTRLTVL.

The chain combines TRBV4-2 with TRBJ2-7; D tentatively fits TRBD1 or TRBD2 (6 bases each). Germline V CDR1 and CDR2: LGHNA, YNFKEQ. V shed 4 bases and J shed 4 bases, with 20 bases lying between them. The CDR3 totals 16 residues. CDR3 residues: CASSLPNRRGAYEQYF. The CDR3 DNA is TGTGCCAGCAGCCTCCCAAACCGGAGGGGGGCGTACGAGCAGTACTTC.

In this sample, this clone turned up a few times. The chain has TRBV28 and TRBJ2-1; unclear D gene. The CDR3 runs to 13 residues. The V gene's germline CDR1 is MDHEN and CDR2 SYDVKM. With 1 base removed from V and 14 bases from J, the gap between germline ends came to 15 bases. The CDR3 region is CASSLLAVPKEFF. The DNA for the CDR3 is TGTGCCAGCAGTTTATTAGCCGTTCCCAAGGAGTTCTTC.

This clone was seen just once. The chain recombines TRBV5-1 with TRBJ2-3; 12 nucleotides agree with TRBD2. The ends lost 3 bases at V and 2 bases at J; junction bases unmatched: 7. This CDR3 spans 17 amino acids. Germline loops: CDR1 SGHRS, CDR2 YFSETQ. CDR3 bases: TGCGCCAGCAGCTCAGGGCTAGCGGGAGGGATCACAGATACGCAGTATTTT. It translates to CASSSGLAGGITDTQYF. Full variable domain (remainder filled in from reference TRBV5-1 and TRBJ2-3): KAGVTQTPRYLIKTRGQQVTLSCSPISGHRSVSWYQQTPGQGLQFLFEYFSETQRNKGNFPGRFSGRQFSNSRSEMNVSTLELGDSALYLCASSSGLAGGITDTQYFGPGTRLTVL.

This rearrangement joins TRBV7-8 to TRBJ1-6, with TRBD1 matching over 7 bases. Germline V CDR1 and CDR2: SGHVS, FQNEAQ. The CDR3 extends over 14 amino acids. V was pared by 4 bases and J by 6 bases, with 3 bases of the junction left unmatched. As DNA, the CDR3 is TGTGCCAGCAGCTCGACAGGGACTAATTCACCCCTCCACTTT. Translated: CASSSTGTNSPLHF.

Only a few counts were recorded for this clone. The chain uses TRBV14 and TRBJ2-1, with unresolved D. Looked up from germline, CDR1 is SGHDN and CDR2 is FVKESK. Trimming pared 0 bases from V and 0 bases from J, leaving 9 bases between. CDR3 size: 16 residues. DNA of the CDR3: TGTGCCAGCAGCCAAGATTGGGCCGTCTCCTACAATGAGCAGTTCTTC. Encoded protein: CASSQDWAVSYNEQFF.

The V call is TRBV30, the J call TRBJ2-2; D remains ambiguous. V shed 4 bases and J shed 4 bases, with 13 bases lying between them. The germline V gene has CDR1 GTSNPN and CDR2 SVGIG (reference sequence). This CDR3 has 14 amino acids. DNA for the CDR3: TGTGCCTGGACGGTTGGGTGGGGCACCGGGGAGCTGTTTTTT. It specifies CAWTVGWGTGELFF.

The chain recombines TRBV29-1 with TRBJ1-1, with D maybe TRBD1 (5 bases). The CDR3 totals 15 residues. The germline V gene encodes CDR1 SQVTM and CDR2 ANQGSEA. V lost 7 bases to trimming and J lost 3 bases, with 21 bases between them. The CDR3 region is CSANRDRGSDTEAFF. CDR3 nucleotides: TGCAGCGCAAACCGAGACCGGGGCAGTGACACTGAAGCTTTCTTT.

This chain uses TRBV7-2 with TRBJ2-1; D gene ambiguous. The CDR3 is made up of 12 amino acids. Germline V gene lookup returns CDR1 SGHTA and CDR2 FQGNSA. The ends were cut back, 3 bases at V and 8 bases at J, with 8 bases in the middle. The CDR3 DNA is TGTGCCAGCAGCTTGGGGTGGGATGAGCAGTTCTTC. Encoded protein: CASSLGWDEQFF.

The V and J genes are TRBV29-1 and TRBJ1-4; unclear D gene. V was clipped by 6 bases and J by 3 bases, with 14 bases between them. CDR1 SQVTM and CDR2 ANQGSEA come from the germline V gene. CDR3 length equals 14 residues. CDR3 residues: CSVATGSANEKLFF. CDR3 nucleotides: TGCAGCGTAGCGACCGGGAGCGCTAATGAAAAACTGTTTTTT.

This clone was found a few times. This chain links TRBV13 with TRBJ2-3, with 11 bases matching TRBD2. Germline assignment: CDR1 PRHDT and CDR2 FYEKMQ (reference sequence). The CDR3 contains 16 residues. V lost 5 bases and J lost 4; bases outside the gene matches: 8. The CDR3 is CASSSPSGRPPDTQYF. In DNA, the CDR3 is TGTGCCAGCAGCAGTCCTAGCGGGAGGCCCCCAGATACGCAGTATTTT.

A remark on this clone: At the DNA level, this CDR3 is encoded by other sequences in the same sample as well. This chain's CDR3 is CASSLTGNYEQYF. The CDR3 DNA follows: TGTGCCAGCAGCTTGACAGGGAACTACGAGCAGTACTTC. The rearrangement uses TRBV7-2 and TRBJ2-7, with TRBD1 identical over 7 bases. The CDR3 extends over 13 amino acids. Germline assignment: CDR1 SGHTA and CDR2 FQGNSA. The J segment lost 3 bases and the V segment lost 3 bases, leaving 2 bases of the junction unmatched.

The CDR3 DNA follows: TGTGCCAGCAGTTTGCCTAGCGGGAGGAAGGATGAGCAGTTCTTC. Translated, it gives CASSLPSGRKDEQFF. The J gene is TRBJ2-1, the V gene TRBV27, with 11 bases fitting TRBD2. Germline lookup yields CDR1 MNHEY and CDR2 SMNVEV (reference sequence). CDR3 length: 15 residues. The V gene end was trimmed by 3 bases and the J gene end by 8 bases; junction bases not matched to a gene: 6.

This clone turned up a few times. This chain uses TRBV11-2 with TRBJ2-5, with 9 bases that match TRBD2. The CDR3 is made up of 15 amino acids. The V gene end was trimmed by 9 bases and the J gene end by 0 bases; junction bases not matched to a gene: 8. CDR1 is SGHAT and CDR2 is FQNNGV in the germline V gene. The CDR3 loop reads CASGASGAYQETQYF. As DNA, the CDR3 is TGTGCCAGTGGGGCTAGCGGGGCCTACCAAGAGACCCAGTACTTC.

This chain joins TRBV5-6 and TRBJ2-7; 8 nucleotides agree with TRBD1. The V and J ends lost 4 bases and 5 bases, in that order; junction bases with no gene match: 14. The CDR3 spans 16 residues. Germline assignment: CDR1 SGHDT and CDR2 YYEEEE. CDR3: CASSHNYGQGMDEQYF. The DNA of the CDR3 is TGTGCCAGCAGCCATAACTACGGACAGGGCATGGACGAGCAGTACTTC.

This clone has a count of ten or more. The chain couples TRBV7-9 to TRBJ2-7; D possibly corresponds to TRBD2 (6 bases). The CDR3 consists of 14 residues. The V gene's germline CDR1 is SEHNR and CDR2 FQNEAQ (reference sequence). Trimming took off 5 bases at V and 0 bases at J, with 11 bases between the two ends. The DNA of the CDR3 is TGTGCCAGCAGCGCGGGACGGAGCTCCTACGAGCAGTACTTC. This codes for CASSAGRSSYEQYF.

This clone was found once. The J gene is TRBJ2-7, the V gene TRBV29-1; D gene ambiguous. This CDR3 is 14 amino acids long. Germline-derived CDR1 and CDR2 are SQVTM and ANQGSEA. Trimming removed 5 bases from V and 3 bases from J, with 17 bases in between. CDR3 sequence: CSVNLGRPGYEQYF. The CDR3 DNA is TGCAGCGTTAACTTAGGACGCCCGGGCTACGAGCAGTACTTC.

This chain links TRBV6-5 with TRBJ2-7; D unclear. V dropped 0 bases and J dropped 6 bases, with 9 bases sitting between them. The germline V gene has CDR1 MNHEY and CDR2 SVGAGI. CDR3 size: 13 residues. CDR3 amino acids: CASSYSELSEQYF. The DNA for the CDR3 is TGTGCCAGCAGTTACTCCGAGCTCTCCGAGCAGTACTTC.

The CDR3 region has the DNA TGTGCCAGCAGCCCGGGACTAGCGGGACAGACCCAGTACTTC. Its protein is CASSPGLAGQTQYF. The V gene is TRBV11-2, the J gene TRBJ2-5, with 13 bases lining up with TRBD2. Looked up from germline, CDR1 is SGHAT and CDR2 is FQNNGV. Trimming removed 5 bases from V and 6 bases from J; junction bases left unmatched: 3. The CDR3 runs 14 residues.

This chain links TRBV30 with TRBJ2-6; 9 nucleotides align to TRBD2. The CDR3 has 17 residues. The junction had 14 bases not matched to a gene; V was cut back by 8 bases and J by 3 bases. Germline CDR1 reads GTSNPN; CDR2 reads SVGIG (reference sequence). CDR3 loop: CARNIIAGDVGANVLTF. CDR3 coding DNA: TGTGCCCGGAACATAATAGCGGGAGACGTTGGGGCCAACGTCCTGACTTTC.